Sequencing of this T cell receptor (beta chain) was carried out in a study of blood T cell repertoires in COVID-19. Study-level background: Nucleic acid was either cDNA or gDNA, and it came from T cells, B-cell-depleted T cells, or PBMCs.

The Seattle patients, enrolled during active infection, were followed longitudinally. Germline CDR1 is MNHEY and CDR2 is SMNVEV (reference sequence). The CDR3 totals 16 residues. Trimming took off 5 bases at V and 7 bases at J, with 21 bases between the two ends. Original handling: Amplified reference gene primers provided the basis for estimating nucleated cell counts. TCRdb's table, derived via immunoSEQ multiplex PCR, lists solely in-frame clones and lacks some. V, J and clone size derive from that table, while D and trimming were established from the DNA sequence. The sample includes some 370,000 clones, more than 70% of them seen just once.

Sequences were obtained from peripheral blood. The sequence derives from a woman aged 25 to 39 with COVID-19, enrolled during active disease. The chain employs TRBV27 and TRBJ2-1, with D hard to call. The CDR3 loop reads CASSPPVPAARNEQFF. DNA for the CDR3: TGTGCCAGCAGTCCCCCGGTCCCGGCGGCCCGGAATGAGCAGTTCTTC.